This T cell receptor beta chain was identified during a study of OX40 agonist ivuxolimab in advanced cancers. Data came from immunoSEQ multiplex PCR; TCRdb stores just in-frame clones and leaves some out. The table records around 45,000 clones, about 92% of them present only once. The CDR3 contains 15 residues. Germline loops: CDR1 LNHDA, CDR2 SQIVND (reference sequence). The V and J ends lost 5 bases and 2 bases respectively, with 16 bases between them. This receptor was taken from an adult with an advanced solid tumor such as melanoma, head and neck, liver or kidney cancer. The sample consisted of CD4+ or CD8+ T cells sorted from blood, taken in a trial of the OX40 agonist ivuxolimab. The chain employs TRBV19 and TRBJ2-7; D is unresolved. This chain's CDR3 is CASSPGPTNAYEQYF. DNA for the CDR3: TGTGCCAGTAGTCCCGGGCCGACGAACGCCTACGAGCAGTACTTC.